A single sample is the source of the 28 T cell receptor beta chains below, sequenced in a study of cytomegalovirus exposure and HLA in healthy donors. The PCR had 60 Vbeta and 13 Jbeta primers. Assay used: immunoSEQ multiplex PCR; TCRdb lists only in-frame clones, some missing. The sample contains 90,000 or so clones, under 90% of which appear only once. The specimen was PBMCs. Receptor source: a man aged 50 to 60 in good health and CMV-seropositive.

The count of this clone is one. This chain joins TRBV9 and TRBJ2-3; 7 nucleotides match TRBD1. Germline CDR1 is SGDLS and CDR2 is YYNGEE. J gave up 3 bases and V 3 bases, and 7 bases lay outside the gene matches. The CDR3 is 15 amino acids. The CDR3, as DNA: TGTGCCAGCAGCGCGGGGACAGAAGTTACAGATACGCAGTATTTT. Protein: CASSAGTEVTDTQYF.

The chain combines TRBV7-2 with TRBJ1-2; 12 bases map to TRBD1. The CDR3 sequence is 15 residues long. Germline V CDR1 and CDR2: SGHTA, FQGNSA. After removal of 1 base from V and 7 bases from J, the junction contained 4 bases not matched to a gene. The DNA for the CDR3 is TGTGCCAGCAGCTTAGGGGGGACAGGGGGCTCTGGCTACACCTTC. This encodes CASSLGGTGGSGYTF.

The V and J genes are TRBV27 and TRBJ2-1; TRBD2 might be the D (5 bases). The V end lost 3 bases, the J end lost 6 bases, and 15 bases lay between the germline ends. Germline V gene data show CDR1 as MNHEY and CDR2 as SMNVEV (reference sequence). There are 15 residues in the CDR3. The CDR3 DNA is TGTGCCAGCAGTTTTAGTCTCGGAGGCTCCAATGAGCAGTTCTTC. It translates to CASSFSLGGSNEQFF.

This clone was counted between two and nine times. The chain is built from TRBV5-1 and TRBJ2-3; 12 bases are a match to TRBD2. The CDR3 is 20 residues long. Germline CDR1 SGHRS, CDR2 YFSETQ. Losses at the gene ends were 2 bases for V and 0 bases for J; bases not matched to a gene: 13. This chain's CDR3 is CASSFSGPSGRALSTDTQYF. CDR3 bases: TGCGCCAGCAGCTTTTCCGGGCCTAGCGGGAGGGCCCTCAGCACAGATACGCAGTATTTT.

The DNA for the CDR3 is TGTGCCATCAGTGAGTCGATGCCAGGACAAAACACTGAAGCTTTCTTT. Its protein is CAISESMPGQNTEAFF. V and J are TRBV10-3 and TRBJ1-1; the D gene is possibly TRBD1 (5 bases). Trimming shortened V by 0 bases and J by 2 bases, and 13 bases separated the two germline ends. Germline V CDR1 and CDR2: ENHRY, SYGVKD. The CDR3 consists of 16 residues.

The chain has TRBV4-1 and TRBJ2-4; 9 nucleotides agree with TRBD2. J was trimmed by 3 bases and V by 4 bases; bases with no gene match: 10. The CDR3 consists of 17 residues. The germline gives CDR1 MGHRA, CDR2 YSYEKL. The CDR3: CASSPGPASGDKNIQYF. In DNA, the CDR3 is TGCGCCAGCAGCCCCGGCCCGGCTAGCGGGGACAAAAACATTCAGTACTTC.

About this clone: A read error may produce the germline difference seen at one junction end. The chain uses TRBV5-1 and TRBJ2-6, with D tentatively TRBD1 (5 bases). CDR1 and CDR2 (germline): SGHRS, YFSETQ. The CDR3 runs 16 residues. The CDR3 DNA reads as TGCGCCAGCAGCGGACGTCAGGGCTCTGGGGCCAACGGCCTGACTTTC. Protein: CASSGRQGSGANGLTF.

The rearrangement links TRBV13 to TRBJ2-5; D perhaps matches TRBD1 (5 bases). Germline V gives CDR1 PRHDT, CDR2 FYEKMQ (reference sequence). The CDR3 extends over 14 amino acids. The V gene lost 3 bases and the J gene lost 2 bases, with 10 bases spanning the gap. CDR3 bases: TGTGCCAGCAGCTTGGGGCAGGGTCAAGAGACCCAGTACTTC. It codes for CASSLGQGQETQYF.

The rearrangement links TRBV29-1 to TRBJ1-1, with D perhaps TRBD1 (6 bases). Germline assignment: CDR1 SQVTM and CDR2 ANQGSEA. Trimming took 5 bases from V and 4 from J, leaving 17 bases between them. There are 14 residues in the CDR3. The CDR3 DNA sequence: TGCAGCGTTCGGGGGTCGGGGGGCGGCACTGAAGCTTTCTTT. It codes for CSVRGSGGGTEAFF.

This clone was observed a few times. The rearrangement links TRBV5-4 to TRBJ2-3, with a tentative D call TRBD2 (6 bases). The germline CDR1 and CDR2 sequences are SGHNT and YYREEE (reference sequence). Trimming removed 4 bases at V and 6 bases at J, with 9 bases between. The CDR3 covers 12 residues. CDR3 sequence reads: CASSELADTQYF. As DNA, the CDR3 is TGTGCCAGCAGCGAGCTAGCGGATACGCAGTATTTT.

The chain recombines TRBV6-4 with TRBJ1-2, with 8 positions matching TRBD1. Germline assignment: CDR1 MRHNA and CDR2 SNTAGT. J gave up 4 bases and V 4 bases, and 5 bases lay outside the gene matches. The CDR3 runs 14 residues. The CDR3 DNA reads as TGTGCCAGCAGTGTCACCGGGACAGGCTATGGCTACACCTTC. This translates into CASSVTGTGYGYTF.

This chain connects TRBV5-1 to TRBJ2-1; TRBD2 matches 9 bases. V lost 0 bases to trimming and J lost 7 bases; unmatched junction nucleotides: 2. Germline lookup yields CDR1 SGHRS and CDR2 YFSETQ. The CDR3 is made up of 14 amino acids. CDR3 sequence (DNA): TGCGCCAGCAGCTTGGCTAGCGGGGTGAATGAGCAGTTCTTC. It codes for CASSLASGVNEQFF.

As regards this clone: The junction differs from germline at one of its ends, possibly a read error. This specimen includes other DNA sequences encoding the same CDR3. The chain combines TRBV7-2 with TRBJ2-1, with TRBD2 identical over 11 bases. The CDR3 is 14 residues long. Germline CDR1 and CDR2: SGHTA and FQGNSA. CDR3 nucleotide sequence: TGCGCCAGCAGCGTAGCGGGGGGGGGAAATGAGCAGTTCTTC. Its protein is CASSVAGGGNEQFF.

V is TRBV7-2 and J is TRBJ1-2, with 7 bases identical to TRBD1. The V and J ends lost 5 bases and 8 bases, in that order; junction bases with no gene match: 14. CDR3 length: 15 amino acids. Per germline, CDR1 SGHTA and CDR2 FQGNSA. This chain's CDR3 is CASSPRQGAARGYTF. The CDR3 nucleotides read TGTGCCAGCAGCCCCCGACAGGGAGCTGCACGGGGCTACACCTTC.

The chain carries TRBV7-3 and TRBJ2-3; D possibly corresponds to TRBD2 (6 bases). Germline CDR1 SGHTA, CDR2 FQGTGA. The length of the CDR3 is 14 residues. The ends were cut back, 3 bases at V and 5 bases at J, with 12 bases in the middle. Here the CDR3 reads CASSFRGWRDTQYF. DNA of the CDR3: TGTGCCAGCAGCTTTCGGGGGTGGCGAGATACGCAGTATTTT.

V and J are TRBV7-9 and TRBJ2-7; 9 bases are a match to TRBD2. V shed 5 bases, J shed 2 bases, and the junction held 10 bases outside the gene matches. The CDR3 runs 16 residues. Germline V CDR1 and CDR2: SEHNR, FQNEAQ (reference sequence). The CDR3 region is CASSNKVAGETYEQYF. The CDR3 nucleotides read TGTGCCAGCAGCAATAAAGTAGCGGGAGAGACCTACGAGCAGTACTTC.

The rearrangement joins TRBV29-1 to TRBJ2-7; tentative D call: TRBD2 (5 bases). Trimming removed 0 bases at V and 6 bases at J, with 15 bases between. The CDR3 extends over 14 amino acids. Germline loops: CDR1 SQVTM, CDR2 ANQGSEA. The CDR3 loop reads CSVEDLRVDGEQYF. DNA of the CDR3: TGCAGCGTTGAAGATTTGAGGGTAGACGGCGAGCAGTACTTC.

This clone was counted once. The chain uses TRBV6-6 and TRBJ1-1; 12 bases align to TRBD1. The CDR3 length is 14 residues. Germline CDR1 MNHNY, CDR2 SVGAGI (reference sequence). J was trimmed by 5 bases and V by 6 bases; bases with no gene match: 4. CDR3 sequence reads: CASRWDRGRTEAFF. The DNA for the CDR3 is TGTGCCAGCAGGTGGGACAGGGGGCGAACTGAAGCTTTCTTT.

The CDR3 nucleotides are TGTGCCAGCAGTCCCGTACAGGGGGCGGGGAACACCATATATTTT. As protein: CASSPVQGAGNTIYF. This sequence joins TRBV6-5 and TRBJ1-3, with 9 bases that match TRBD1. CDR1 and CDR2 from the germline V gene are MNHEY and SVGAGI. The CDR3 length is 15 residues. The V and J ends lost 5 bases and 7 bases, in that order; junction bases with no gene match: 9.

J is TRBJ2-1 and V is TRBV7-7; 9 nucleotides match TRBD2. Germline V gene data show CDR1 as SSHAT and CDR2 as FNYEAQ (reference sequence). J was trimmed by 10 bases and V by 5 bases; bases with no gene match: 12. The CDR3 has 15 amino acids. The CDR3 DNA reads as TGTGCCAGCAGCCCGGCTCGCGGGAGGGCGCAAGAGCAGTTCTTC. Its protein product is CASSPARGRAQEQFF.

CDR3 residues: CASSLSSARYNEQFF. The CDR3 DNA reads TGTGCCAGCAGCTTATCCAGCGCGCGCTACAATGAGCAGTTCTTC. The chain is built from TRBV7-3 and TRBJ2-1; D is ambiguous. Germline assignment: CDR1 SGHTA and CDR2 FQGTGA. This CDR3 is 15 amino acids long. V shed 2 bases and J shed 3 bases, with 11 bases lying between them.

This chain links TRBV19 with TRBJ2-1; 9 bases are shared with TRBD1. The V gene end was trimmed by 3 bases and the J gene end by 8 bases; junction bases not matched to a gene: 8. This CDR3 contains 15 residues. Germline V gives CDR1 LNHDA, CDR2 SQIVND (reference sequence). This CDR3 is CASSIFTGGTDEQFF. The CDR3 DNA follows: TGTGCCAGTAGTATTTTTACAGGGGGCACGGATGAGCAGTTCTTC.

This clone turned up a few times. This chain links TRBV5-6 with TRBJ2-2; the match to TRBD2 covers 7 bases. Losses at the gene ends were 0 bases for V and 2 bases for J; bases not matched to a gene: 7. Looked up from germline, CDR1 is SGHDT and CDR2 is YYEEEE. CDR3 length: 17 residues. The DNA for the CDR3 is TGTGCCAGCAGCTTGGTGTCTAGCGGAGCCAACACCGGGGAGCTGTTTTTT. Amino acids: CASSLVSSGANTGELFF.

V and J are TRBV6-7 and TRBJ2-7; tentative D call: TRBD1 (5 bases). TRBV6-7 is an ORF for which the function is uncertain. The V end was cut by 8 bases, the J end by 2 bases, with 10 bases between. CDR3 size: 12 residues. CDR3 DNA sequence: TGTGCCAGCTCACAGGCTACCTACGAGCAGTACTTC. It yields the protein CASSQATYEQYF.

The chain has TRBV11-3 and TRBJ2-1, with TRBD2 as a possible D gene (5 bases). This CDR3 is 16 amino acids long. V was clipped by 5 bases and J by 5 bases, with 19 bases between them. Germline CDR1 is SGHNT and CDR2 is YENEEA. The CDR3 protein is CASSQRGPKRNNEQFF. For the CDR3, the DNA is TGTGCCAGCAGCCAAAGAGGGCCTAAAAGGAACAATGAGCAGTTCTTC. Complete variable domain (other parts from reference TRBV11-3 and TRBJ2-1): EAGVVQSPRYKIIEKKQPVAFWCNPISGHNTLYWYLQNLGQGPELLIRYENEEAVDDSQLPKDRFSAERLKGVDSTLKIQPAELGDSAVYLCASSQRGPKRNNEQFFGPGTRLTVL.

This clone occurred once. This CDR3 reads CASSSTSASSYNEQFF. CDR3 nucleotides: TGTGCCAGCAGTTCTACTAGCGCAAGCTCCTACAATGAGCAGTTCTTC. The chain joins TRBV2 to TRBJ2-1, with 7 bases matching TRBD2. Per the germline V gene, CDR1 is SNHLY and CDR2 is FYNNEI. The V and J ends lost 5 bases and 0 bases, in that order; junction bases with no gene match: 7. The CDR3 spans 16 residues.

In this sample, this clone turned up a few times. The chain has TRBV4-1 and TRBJ1-2; 8 nucleotides agree with TRBD1. V lost 0 bases, J lost 4 bases, and 10 bases stayed unmatched. The CDR3 consists of 17 residues. Germline CDR1 is MGHRA and CDR2 is YSYEKL. The CDR3: CASSQDPGQGRLYGYTF. DNA for the CDR3: TGCGCCAGCAGCCAAGATCCAGGACAGGGACGTCTCTATGGCTACACCTTC.

The chain links TRBV14 to TRBJ2-7; 11 bases are shared with TRBD1. The germline CDR1 and CDR2 sequences are SGHDN and FVKESK. The CDR3 length is 15 residues. V trimming: 2 bases; J trimming: 6 bases; junction bases outside the gene matches: 6. CDR3 sequence: CASSQLGTGGFEQYF. DNA of the CDR3: TGTGCCAGCAGCCAACTCGGGACAGGGGGGTTCGAGCAGTACTTC.